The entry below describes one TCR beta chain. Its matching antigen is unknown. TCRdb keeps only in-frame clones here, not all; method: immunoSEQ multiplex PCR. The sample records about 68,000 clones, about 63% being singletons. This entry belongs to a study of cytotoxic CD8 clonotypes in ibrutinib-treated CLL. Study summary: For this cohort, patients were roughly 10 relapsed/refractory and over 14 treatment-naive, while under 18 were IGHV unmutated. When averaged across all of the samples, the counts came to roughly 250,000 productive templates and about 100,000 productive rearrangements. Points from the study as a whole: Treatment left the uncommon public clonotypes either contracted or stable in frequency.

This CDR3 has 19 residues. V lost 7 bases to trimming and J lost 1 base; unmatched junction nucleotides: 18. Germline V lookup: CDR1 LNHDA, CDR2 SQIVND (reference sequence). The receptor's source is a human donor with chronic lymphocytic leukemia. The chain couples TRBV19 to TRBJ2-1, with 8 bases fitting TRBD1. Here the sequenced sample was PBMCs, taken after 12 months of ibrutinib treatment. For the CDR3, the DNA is TGTGCCAGTAAAGGGGCAGGGGGCGGTCGGGGCCCGTCCTACAATGAGCAGTTCTTC. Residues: CASKGAGGGRGPSYNEQFF.